This T cell receptor (beta chain) was recorded in a study of OX40 agonist ivuxolimab in advanced cancers. Using immunoSEQ multiplex PCR, the repertoire was profiled, and TCRdb retains in-frame clones only, with some absent. The table shows fewer than 20,000 clones, with about 90% occurring only once. On this clone itself: Its antigen is unknown.

CDR1 and CDR2 (germline): LNHDA, SQIVND (reference sequence). Trimming took off 1 base at V and 5 bases at J, with 8 bases between the two ends. The CDR3 length is 13 residues. Overall study findings and caveats: The average count of expanded clones was higher among CD8+ T cells than among CD4+.

The material was CD4+ or CD8+ T cells sorted from blood, obtained in a trial of the OX40 agonist ivuxolimab. This clonotype originated in an adult with an advanced solid tumor such as melanoma, head and neck, liver or kidney cancer. The chain couples TRBV19 to TRBJ2-5, with D unclear. CDR3 nucleotides: TGTGCCAGTAGTATAGTTGAGATGGAGACCCAGTACTTC. This gives the protein CASSIVEMETQYF.